This T cell receptor (beta chain) was captured by sequencing in a study of T cell clonality in common variable immunodeficiency. Study-level findings and limits: Fewer deletions and N-nucleotide insertions were reportedly seen in common variable immunodeficiency TCR beta sequences. What drives increased CVID clonality needs T cell subpopulation sequencing. TCRbeta clonality was increased in CVID versus healthy controls. Shared TCRbeta clones were fewer between CVID subjects than controls.

Diagnosis required reduced IgG, IgA and/or IgM with specific antibody deficiency. This clone was seen many times. Antigen: not known. TCRdb keeps only in-frame clones here, not all; method: immunoSEQ multiplex PCR. The sample shows fewer than 25,000 clones, none of them appearing just once. This clonotype was sampled from a human donor with common variable immunodeficiency. Sequencing input: peripheral blood mononuclear cells.

This chain's CDR3 is CASSSTTAEAFF. Partial CDR3 DNA: TGTGCCAGTAGTAGTACGACAGCTGAA. The V call is TRBV19, the J call TRBJ1-1, with D tentatively TRBD1 (5 bases). The read stops 3 residues short of the end of the CDR3; the missing end is completed from the germline J gene. The V end lost 4 bases, the J end lost 6 bases, and 9 bases lay between the germline ends. Germline V gives CDR1 LNHDA, CDR2 SQIVND (reference sequence). This CDR3 is built from 12 residues.